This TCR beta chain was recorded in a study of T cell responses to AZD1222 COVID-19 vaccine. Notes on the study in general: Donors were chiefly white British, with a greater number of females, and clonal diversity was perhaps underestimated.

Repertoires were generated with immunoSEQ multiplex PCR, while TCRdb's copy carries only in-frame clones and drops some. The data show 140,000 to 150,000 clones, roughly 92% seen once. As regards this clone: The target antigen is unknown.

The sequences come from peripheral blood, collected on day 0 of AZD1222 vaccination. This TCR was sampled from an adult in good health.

CDR3 nucleotide sequence: TGTGCCAGCTCACCACCCGCAGGCAGGGGGGAGACCCAGTACTTC. Its translation: CASSPPAGRGETQYF. V gene TRBV18 combines with J gene TRBJ2-5; 7 bases are a match to TRBD1. The length of the CDR3 is 15 residues. J lost 5 bases, V lost 0 bases, and 6 bases had no gene match. CDR1 and CDR2 from the germline V gene are KGHSH and LQKENI.